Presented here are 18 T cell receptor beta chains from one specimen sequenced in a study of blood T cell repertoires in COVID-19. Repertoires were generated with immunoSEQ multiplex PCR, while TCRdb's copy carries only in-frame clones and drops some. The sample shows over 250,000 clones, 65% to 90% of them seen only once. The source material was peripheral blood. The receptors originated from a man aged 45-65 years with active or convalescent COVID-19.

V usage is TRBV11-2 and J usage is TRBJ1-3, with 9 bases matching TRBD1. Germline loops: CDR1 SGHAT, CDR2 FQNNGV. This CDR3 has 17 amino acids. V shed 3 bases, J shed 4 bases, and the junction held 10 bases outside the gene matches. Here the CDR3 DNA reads TGTGCCAGCAGCTTTTATTCCGGGACAGGGCGGGGAAACACCATATATTTT. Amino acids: CASSFYSGTGRGNTIYF. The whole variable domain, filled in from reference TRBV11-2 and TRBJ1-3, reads EAGVAQSPRYKIIEKRQSVAFWCNPISGHATLYWYQQILGQGPKLLIQFQNNGVVDDSQLPKDRFSAERLKGVDSTLKIQPAKLEDSAVYLCASSFYSGTGRGNTIYFGEGSWLTVV.

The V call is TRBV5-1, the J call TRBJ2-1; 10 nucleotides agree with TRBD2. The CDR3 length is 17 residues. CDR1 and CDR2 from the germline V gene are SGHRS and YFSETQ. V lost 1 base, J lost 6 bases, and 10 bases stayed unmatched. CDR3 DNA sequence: TGCGCCAGCAGCTTGTCGCCGGGGGCTAGCGGGGGCAATGAGCAGTTCTTC. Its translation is CASSLSPGASGGNEQFF.

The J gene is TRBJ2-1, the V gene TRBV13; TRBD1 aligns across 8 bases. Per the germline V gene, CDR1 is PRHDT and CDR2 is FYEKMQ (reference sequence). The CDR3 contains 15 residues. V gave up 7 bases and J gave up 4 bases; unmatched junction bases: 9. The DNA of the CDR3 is TGTGCCAGCACTACGCCGGGACAGGCATACAATGAGCAGTTCTTC. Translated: CASTTPGQAYNEQFF.

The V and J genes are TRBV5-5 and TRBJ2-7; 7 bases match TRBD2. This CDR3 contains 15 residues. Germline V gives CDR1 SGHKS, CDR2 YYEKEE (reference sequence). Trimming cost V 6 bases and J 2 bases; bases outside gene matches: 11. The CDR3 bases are TGTGCCAGCACCTTTAGCGGGCCACACCCCTACGAGCAGTACTTC. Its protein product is CASTFSGPHPYEQYF.

DNA for the CDR3: TGTGCCAGCAGCCCAACTAGCGGGAGTACAGATACGCAGTATTTT. It is translated as CASSPTSGSTDTQYF. V usage is TRBV5-4 and J usage is TRBJ2-3, with 11 bases aligning to TRBD2. This CDR3 is built from 15 residues. CDR1 is SGHNT and CDR2 is YYREEE in the germline V gene (reference sequence). The V and J ends lost 4 bases and 3 bases, in that order; junction bases with no gene match: 4.

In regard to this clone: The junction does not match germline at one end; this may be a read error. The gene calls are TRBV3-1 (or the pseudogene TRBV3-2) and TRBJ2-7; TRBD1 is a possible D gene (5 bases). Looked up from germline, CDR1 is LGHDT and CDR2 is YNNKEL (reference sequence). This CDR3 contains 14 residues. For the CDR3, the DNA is TGTGCCAGCAGCCAAGATGGGGCCGGTGGAGCTATGGTTTTC. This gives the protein CASSQDGAGGAMVF.

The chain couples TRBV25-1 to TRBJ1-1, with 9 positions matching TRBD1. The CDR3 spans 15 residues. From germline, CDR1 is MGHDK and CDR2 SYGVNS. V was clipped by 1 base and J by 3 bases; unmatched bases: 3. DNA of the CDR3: TGTGCCAGCAGTGAATTGCGGGACAGGGACACTGAAGCTTTCTTT. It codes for CASSELRDRDTEAFF.

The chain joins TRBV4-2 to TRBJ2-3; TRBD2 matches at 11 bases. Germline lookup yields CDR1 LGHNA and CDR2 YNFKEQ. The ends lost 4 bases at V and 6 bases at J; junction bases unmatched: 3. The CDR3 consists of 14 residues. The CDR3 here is CASSLRLAGDTQYF. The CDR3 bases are TGTGCCAGCAGCCTCAGACTAGCGGGGGATACGCAGTATTTT.

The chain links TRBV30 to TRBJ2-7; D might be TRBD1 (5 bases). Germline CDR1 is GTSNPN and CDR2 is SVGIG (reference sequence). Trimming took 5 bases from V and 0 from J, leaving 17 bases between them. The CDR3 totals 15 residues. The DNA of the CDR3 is TGTGCCTGGGGTGCGACAGCGTTTATCTCCTACGAGCAGTACTTC. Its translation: CAWGATAFISYEQYF.

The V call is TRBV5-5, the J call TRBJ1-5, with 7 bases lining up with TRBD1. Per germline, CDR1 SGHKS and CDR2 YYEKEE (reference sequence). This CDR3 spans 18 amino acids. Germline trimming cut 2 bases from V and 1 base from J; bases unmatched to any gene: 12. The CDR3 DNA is TGTGCCAGCAGCTTAATAGCGACAGGGTTAGCGAGCAATCAGCCCCAGCATTTT. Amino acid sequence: CASSLIATGLASNQPQHF.

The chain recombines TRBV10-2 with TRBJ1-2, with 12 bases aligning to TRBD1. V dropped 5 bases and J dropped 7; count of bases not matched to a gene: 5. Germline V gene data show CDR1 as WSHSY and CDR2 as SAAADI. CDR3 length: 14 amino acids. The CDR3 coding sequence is TGCGCCAGCAGTCCGGGACAGGGGGCGGGTGGCTACACCTTC. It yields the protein CASSPGQGAGGYTF.

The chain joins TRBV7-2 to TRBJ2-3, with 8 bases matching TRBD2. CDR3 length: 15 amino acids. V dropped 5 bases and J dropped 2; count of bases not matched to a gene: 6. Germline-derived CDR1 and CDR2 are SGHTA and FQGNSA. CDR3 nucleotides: TGTGCCAGCAGCCCAGCGGGGGCCACCACAGATACGCAGTATTTT. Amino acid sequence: CASSPAGATTDTQYF.

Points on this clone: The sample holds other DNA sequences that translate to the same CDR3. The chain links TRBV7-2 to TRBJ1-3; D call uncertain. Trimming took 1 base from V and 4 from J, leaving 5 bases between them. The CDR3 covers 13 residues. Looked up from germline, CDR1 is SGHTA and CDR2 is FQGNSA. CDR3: CASSLEPGNTIYF. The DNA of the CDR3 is TGTGCCAGCAGCTTAGAGCCGGGAAACACCATATATTTT.

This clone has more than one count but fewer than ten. The CDR3 DNA follows: TGTGCCAGCAGTTACTCGACGGGCGGGAGCCCCTACGAGCAGTACTTC. Amino acids: CASSYSTGGSPYEQYF. The chain uses TRBV6-5 and TRBJ2-7; 7 nucleotides agree with TRBD2. J lost 2 bases, V lost 0 bases, and 7 bases had no gene match. This CDR3 is 16 amino acids long. Germline V lookup: CDR1 MNHEY, CDR2 SVGAGI.

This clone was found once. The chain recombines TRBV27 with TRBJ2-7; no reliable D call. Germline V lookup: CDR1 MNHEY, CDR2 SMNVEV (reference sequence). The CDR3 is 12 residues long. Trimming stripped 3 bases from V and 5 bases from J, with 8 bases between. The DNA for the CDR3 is TGTGCCAGCAGTTTTGCGGTGCACGAGCAGTACTTC. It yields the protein CASSFAVHEQYF.

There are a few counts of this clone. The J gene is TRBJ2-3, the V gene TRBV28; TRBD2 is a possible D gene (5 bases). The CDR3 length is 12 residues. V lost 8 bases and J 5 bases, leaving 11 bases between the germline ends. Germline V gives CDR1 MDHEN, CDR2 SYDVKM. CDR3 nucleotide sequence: TGTGCCAGCTGGGAGCCGGGAGATACGCAGTATTTT. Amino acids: CASWEPGDTQYF.

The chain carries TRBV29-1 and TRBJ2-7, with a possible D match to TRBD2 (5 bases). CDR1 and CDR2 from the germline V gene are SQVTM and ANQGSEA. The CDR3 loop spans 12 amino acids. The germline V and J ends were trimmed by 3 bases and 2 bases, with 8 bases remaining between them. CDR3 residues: CSVEGRAYEQYF. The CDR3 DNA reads TGCAGCGTTGAGGGGAGAGCCTACGAGCAGTACTTC.

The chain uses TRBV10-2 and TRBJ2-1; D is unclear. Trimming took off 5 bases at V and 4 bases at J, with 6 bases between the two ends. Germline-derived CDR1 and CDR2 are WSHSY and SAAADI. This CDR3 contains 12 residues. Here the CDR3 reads CASSLLYNEQFF. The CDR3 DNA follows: TGCGCCAGCAGTCTCTTGTACAATGAGCAGTTCTTC.